This T cell receptor (beta chain) comes out of a study of cytomegalovirus exposure and HLA in healthy donors. Findings of the study overall: Follow-up analysis found HLA locus-dependent TCR association rates, highest for DRB1 and lowest for HLA-C. The authors assumed roughly uniform sequencing depth across donors for presence/absence analyses.

As concerns this clone: Its antigen is unidentified.

The PCR ran on 60 Vbeta and 13 Jbeta primers. In the original processing: Unique TCR beta chains totaled some 80 million in a later count, with roughly 10 million of them shared. Using immunoSEQ multiplex PCR, the repertoire was profiled, and TCRdb retains in-frame clones only, with some absent. The V and J calls and clone size were taken over from that table, and D and trimming were inferred from the DNA. This sample's table reports roughly 110,000 clones. The CDR3 has 13 amino acids. Trimming took 5 bases from V and 8 from J, leaving 15 bases between them. From germline, CDR1 is KGHSH and CDR2 LQKENI.

Sequenced material: PBMCs. This TCR was recovered from a middle-aged man in good health and CMV-seropositive. The chain uses TRBV18 and TRBJ1-2; TRBD1 might be the D (5 bases). The CDR3 sequence: CASSIEGVYGYTF. Written as DNA, the CDR3 is TGTGCCAGCTCAATTGAAGGGGTCTACGGCTACACCTTC.